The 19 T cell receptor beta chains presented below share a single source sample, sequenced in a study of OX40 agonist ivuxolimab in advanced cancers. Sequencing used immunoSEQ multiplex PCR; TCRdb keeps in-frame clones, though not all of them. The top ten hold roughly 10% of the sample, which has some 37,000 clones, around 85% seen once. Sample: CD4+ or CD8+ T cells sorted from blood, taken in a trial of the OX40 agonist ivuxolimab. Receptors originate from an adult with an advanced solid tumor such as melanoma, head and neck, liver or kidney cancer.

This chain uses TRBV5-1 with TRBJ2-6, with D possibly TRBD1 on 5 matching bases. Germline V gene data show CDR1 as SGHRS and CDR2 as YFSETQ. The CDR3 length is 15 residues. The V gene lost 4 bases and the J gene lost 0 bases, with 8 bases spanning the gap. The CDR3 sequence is CASSLGASGANVLTF. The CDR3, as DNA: TGCGCCAGCAGCCTTGGGGCCTCTGGGGCCAACGTCCTGACTTTC.

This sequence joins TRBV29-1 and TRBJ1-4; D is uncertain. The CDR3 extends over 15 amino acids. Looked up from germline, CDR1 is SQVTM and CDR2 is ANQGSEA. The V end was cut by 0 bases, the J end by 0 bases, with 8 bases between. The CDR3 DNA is TGCAGCGTTGAAGATACGATAGCAACTAATGAAAAACTGTTTTTT. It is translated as CSVEDTIATNEKLFF.

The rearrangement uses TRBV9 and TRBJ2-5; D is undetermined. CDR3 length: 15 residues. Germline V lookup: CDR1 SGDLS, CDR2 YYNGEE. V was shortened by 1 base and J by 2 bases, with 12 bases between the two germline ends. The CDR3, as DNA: TGTGCCAGCAGCGTATTAGGTACTCTTCAAGAGACCCAGTACTTC. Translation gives CASSVLGTLQETQYF.

The DNA of the CDR3 is TGTGCCAGCAGTTTTAGTCTCGAGGGCCGCGGAGGCTACACCTTC. It encodes CASSFSLEGRGGYTF. This chain links TRBV6-5 with TRBJ1-2; D uncertain. The CDR3 spans 15 residues. The germline CDR1 and CDR2 sequences are MNHEY and SVGAGI. Trimming shortened V by 4 bases and J by 8 bases, and 20 bases separated the two germline ends.

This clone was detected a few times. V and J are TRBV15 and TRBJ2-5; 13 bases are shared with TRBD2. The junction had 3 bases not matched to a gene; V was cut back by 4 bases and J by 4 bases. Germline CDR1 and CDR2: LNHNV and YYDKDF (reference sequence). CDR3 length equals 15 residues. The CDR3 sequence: CATSILAGGGETQYF. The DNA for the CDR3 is TGTGCCACCAGCATACTAGCGGGGGGGGGAGAGACCCAGTACTTC. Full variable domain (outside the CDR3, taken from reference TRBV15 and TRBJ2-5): DAMVIQNPRYQVTQFGKPVTLSCSQTLNHNVMYWYQQKSSQAPKLLFHYYDKDFNNEADTPDNFQSRRPNTSFCFLDIRSPGLGDTAMYLCATSILAGGGETQYFGPGTRLLVL.

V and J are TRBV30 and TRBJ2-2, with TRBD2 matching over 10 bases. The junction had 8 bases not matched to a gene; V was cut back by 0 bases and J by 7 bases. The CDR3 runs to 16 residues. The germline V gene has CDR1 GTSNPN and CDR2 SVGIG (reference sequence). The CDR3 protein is CAWSVLERGGLGELFF. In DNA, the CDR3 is TGTGCCTGGAGTGTACTTGAGCGGGGGGGCCTCGGGGAGCTGTTTTTT.

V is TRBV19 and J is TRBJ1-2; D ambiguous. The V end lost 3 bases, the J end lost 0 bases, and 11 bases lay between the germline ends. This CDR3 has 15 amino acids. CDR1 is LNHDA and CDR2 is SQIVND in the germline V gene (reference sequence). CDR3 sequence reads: CASSIRAETNYGYTF. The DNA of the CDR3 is TGTGCCAGTAGTATCCGCGCAGAAACTAACTATGGCTACACCTTC.

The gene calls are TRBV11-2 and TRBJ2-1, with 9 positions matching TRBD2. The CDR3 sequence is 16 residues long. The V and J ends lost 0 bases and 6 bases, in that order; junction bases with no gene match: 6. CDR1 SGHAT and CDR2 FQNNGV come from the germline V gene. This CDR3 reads CASSLEISGGSNEQFF. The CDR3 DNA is TGTGCCAGCAGCTTAGAAATTAGCGGGGGTTCCAATGAGCAGTTCTTC.

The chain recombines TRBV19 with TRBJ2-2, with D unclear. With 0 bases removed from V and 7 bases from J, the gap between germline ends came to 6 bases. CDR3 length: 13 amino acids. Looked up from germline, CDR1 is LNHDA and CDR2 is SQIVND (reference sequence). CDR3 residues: CASSIDRSGELFF. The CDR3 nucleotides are TGTGCCAGTAGTATAGATCGAAGCGGGGAGCTGTTTTTT.

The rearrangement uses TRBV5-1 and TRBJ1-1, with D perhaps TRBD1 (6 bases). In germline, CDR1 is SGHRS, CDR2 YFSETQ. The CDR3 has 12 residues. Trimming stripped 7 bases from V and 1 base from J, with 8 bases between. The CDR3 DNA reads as TGCGCCAGCGCACAGGGGAACACTGAAGCTTTCTTT. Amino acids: CASAQGNTEAFF.

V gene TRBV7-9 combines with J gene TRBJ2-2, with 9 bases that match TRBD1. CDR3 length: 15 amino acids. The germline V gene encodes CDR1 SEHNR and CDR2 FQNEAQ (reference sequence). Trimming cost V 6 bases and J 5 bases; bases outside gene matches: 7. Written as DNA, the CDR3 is TGTGCCAGCAGTCCCTCGACAGGGGGAACCGGGGAGCTGTTTTTT. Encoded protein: CASSPSTGGTGELFF.

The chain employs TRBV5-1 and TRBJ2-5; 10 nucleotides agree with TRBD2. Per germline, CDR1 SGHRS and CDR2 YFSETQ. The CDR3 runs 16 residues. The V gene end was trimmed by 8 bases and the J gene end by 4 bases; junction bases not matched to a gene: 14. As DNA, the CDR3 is TGCGCCAGTAGAGGACTAGCGGCTGTCCCTGGAGAGACCCAGTACTTC. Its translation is CASRGLAAVPGETQYF.

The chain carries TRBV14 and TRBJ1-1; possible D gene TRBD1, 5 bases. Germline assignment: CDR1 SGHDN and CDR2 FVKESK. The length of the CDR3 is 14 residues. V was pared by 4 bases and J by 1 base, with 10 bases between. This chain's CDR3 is CASSRRERNTEAFF. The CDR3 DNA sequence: TGTGCCAGCAGCCGCAGGGAGAGGAACACTGAAGCTTTCTTT. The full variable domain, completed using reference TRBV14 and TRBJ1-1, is EAGVTQFPSHSVIEKGQTVTLRCDPISGHDNLYWYRRVMGKEIKFLLHFVKESKQDESGMPNNRFLAERTGGTYSTLKVQPAELEDSGVYFCASSRRERNTEAFFGQGTRLTVV.

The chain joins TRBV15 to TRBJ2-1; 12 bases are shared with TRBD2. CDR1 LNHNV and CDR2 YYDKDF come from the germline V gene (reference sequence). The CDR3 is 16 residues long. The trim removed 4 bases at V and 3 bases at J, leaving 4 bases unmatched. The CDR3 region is CATSTGLAGNYNEQFF. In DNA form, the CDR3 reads TGTGCCACCAGCACCGGACTAGCGGGGAACTACAATGAGCAGTTCTTC.

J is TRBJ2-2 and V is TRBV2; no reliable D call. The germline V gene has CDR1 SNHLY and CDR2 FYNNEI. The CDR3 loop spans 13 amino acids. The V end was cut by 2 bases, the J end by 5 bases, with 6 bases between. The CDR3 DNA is TGTGCCAGCAGTGAAATTCTTACCGGGGAGCTGTTTTTT. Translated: CASSEILTGELFF.

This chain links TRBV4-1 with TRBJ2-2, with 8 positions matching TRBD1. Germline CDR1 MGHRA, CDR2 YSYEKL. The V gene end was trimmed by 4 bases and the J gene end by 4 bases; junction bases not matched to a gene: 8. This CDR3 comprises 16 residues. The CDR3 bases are TGCGCCAGCAGCCCTTCGGCAGGGGGCGGCACCGGGGAGCTGTTTTTT. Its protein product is CASSPSAGGGTGELFF.

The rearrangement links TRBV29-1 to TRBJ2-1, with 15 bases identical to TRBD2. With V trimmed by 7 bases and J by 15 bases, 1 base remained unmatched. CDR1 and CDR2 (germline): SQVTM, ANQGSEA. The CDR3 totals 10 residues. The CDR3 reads CSGTSGGVFF. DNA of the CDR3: TGCAGCGGGACTAGCGGGGGGGTGTTCTTC.

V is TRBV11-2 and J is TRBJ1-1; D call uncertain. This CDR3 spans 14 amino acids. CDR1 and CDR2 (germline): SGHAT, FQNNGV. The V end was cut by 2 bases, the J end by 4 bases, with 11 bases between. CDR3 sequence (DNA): TGTGCCAGCAGCTTAAGCCCAAGGCTCACTGAAGCTTTCTTT. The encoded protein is CASSLSPRLTEAFF.

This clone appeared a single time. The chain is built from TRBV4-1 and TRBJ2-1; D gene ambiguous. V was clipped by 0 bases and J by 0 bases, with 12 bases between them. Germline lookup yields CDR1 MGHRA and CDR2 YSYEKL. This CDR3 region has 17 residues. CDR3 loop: CASSQDGRISSYNEQFF. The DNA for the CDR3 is TGCGCCAGCAGCCAAGATGGTCGGATAAGCTCCTACAATGAGCAGTTCTTC.